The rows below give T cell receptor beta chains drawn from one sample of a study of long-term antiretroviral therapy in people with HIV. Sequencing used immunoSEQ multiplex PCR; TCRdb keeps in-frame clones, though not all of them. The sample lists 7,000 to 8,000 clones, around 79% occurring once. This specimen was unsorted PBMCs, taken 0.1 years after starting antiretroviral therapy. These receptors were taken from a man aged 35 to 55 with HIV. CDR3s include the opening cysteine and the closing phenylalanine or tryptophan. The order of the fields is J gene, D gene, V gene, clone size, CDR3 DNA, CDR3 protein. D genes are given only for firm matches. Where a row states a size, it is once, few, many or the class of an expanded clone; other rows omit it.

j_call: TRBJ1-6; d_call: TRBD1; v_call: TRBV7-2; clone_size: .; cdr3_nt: TGTGCCAGCAGCCCGAACTTAGACAGGGATCGGCGGCCCCTCCACTTT; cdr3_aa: CASSPNLDRDRRPLHF
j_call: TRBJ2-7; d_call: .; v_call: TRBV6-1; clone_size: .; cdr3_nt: TGTGCCAGCAGTGGGGGAGGCAGGGGGTTGTACGAGCAGTACTTC; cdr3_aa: CASSGGGRGLYEQYF
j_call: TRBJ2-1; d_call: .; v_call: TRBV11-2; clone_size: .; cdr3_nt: TGTGCCAGCAGTAAGGGGGGGAGCTCCTACAATGAGCAGTTCTTC; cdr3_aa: CASSKGGSSYNEQFF
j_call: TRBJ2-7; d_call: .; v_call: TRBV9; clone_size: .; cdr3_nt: TGTGCCAGCAGCGCAGGGTACGAGCAGTACTTC; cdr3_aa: CASSAGYEQYF
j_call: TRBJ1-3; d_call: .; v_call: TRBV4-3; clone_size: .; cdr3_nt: TGCGCCAGCAGCCAAGATCTGTACGATGAAAACACCATATATTTT; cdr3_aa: CASSQDLYDENTIYF
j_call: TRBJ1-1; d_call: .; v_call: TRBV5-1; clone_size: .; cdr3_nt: TGCGCCAGCAGCCAGAGGAACACTGAAGCTTTCTTT; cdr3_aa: CASSQRNTEAFF
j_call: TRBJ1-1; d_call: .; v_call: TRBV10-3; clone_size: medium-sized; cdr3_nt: TGTGCCATCAGTGAGTCGACGACCGACCTGAACACTGAAGCTTTCTTT; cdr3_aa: CAISESTTDLNTEAFF
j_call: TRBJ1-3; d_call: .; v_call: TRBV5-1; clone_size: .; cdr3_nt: TGCGCCAGCACATCATACTCTGGAAACACCATATATTTT; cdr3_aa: CASTSYSGNTIYF
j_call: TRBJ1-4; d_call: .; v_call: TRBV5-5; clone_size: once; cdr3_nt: TGTGCCAGCAGCCCGGGGGGCCCAGGGGAAAAACTGTTTTTT; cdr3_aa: CASSPGGPGEKLFF
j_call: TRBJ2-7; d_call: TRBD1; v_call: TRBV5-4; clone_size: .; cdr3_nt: TGTGCCAGCAGCCCGTGGCAGGGGGCGTACGAGCAGTACTTC; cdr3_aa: CASSPWQGAYEQYF
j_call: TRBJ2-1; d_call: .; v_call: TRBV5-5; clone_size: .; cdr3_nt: TGTGCCAGCAGCTCGCTCCAGGGGTGGGGCAATGAGCAGTTCTTC; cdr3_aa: CASSSLQGWGNEQFF
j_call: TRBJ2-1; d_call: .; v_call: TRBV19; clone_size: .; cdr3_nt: TGTGCCAGTAGCCCCTCAGTGGATGAGCAGTTCTTC; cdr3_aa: CASSPSVDEQFF
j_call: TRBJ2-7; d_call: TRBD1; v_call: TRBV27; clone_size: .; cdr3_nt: TGTGCCAGCAGTTTAACGTCAGGGGGCGGCGACGAGCAGTACTTC; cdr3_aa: CASSLTSGGGDEQYF
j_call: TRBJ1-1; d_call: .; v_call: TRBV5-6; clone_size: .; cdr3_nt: TGTGCCAGCAGCAGGACACTAAACACTGAAGCTTTCTTT; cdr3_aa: CASSRTLNTEAFF
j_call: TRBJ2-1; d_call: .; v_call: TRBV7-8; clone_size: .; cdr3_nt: TGTGCCAGCAGCTTGCAAACTAGTAGGGTGAATGAGCAGTTCTTC; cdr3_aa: CASSLQTSRVNEQFF
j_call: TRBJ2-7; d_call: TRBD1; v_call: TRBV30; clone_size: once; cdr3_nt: TGTGCCTGGAGAGAGACAGGGGCGGACGAGCAGTACTTC; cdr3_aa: CAWRETGADEQYF
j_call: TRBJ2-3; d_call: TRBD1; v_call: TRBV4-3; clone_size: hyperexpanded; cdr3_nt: TGCGCCAGCAGCGACGATAGGACAGGGGGATCAGATACGCAGTATTTT; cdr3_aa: CASSDDRTGGSDTQYF
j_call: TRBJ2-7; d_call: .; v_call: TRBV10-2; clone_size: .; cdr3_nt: TGCGCCAGCAGTGAAGGGGCGGTGGGTCGATACGAGCAGTACTTC; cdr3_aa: CASSEGAVGRYEQYF
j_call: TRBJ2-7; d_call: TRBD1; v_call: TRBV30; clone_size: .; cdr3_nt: TGTGCCTGGAGTGTGGGGACAGGGCTCGACGTTGAGCAGTACTTC; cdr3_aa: CAWSVGTGLDVEQYF
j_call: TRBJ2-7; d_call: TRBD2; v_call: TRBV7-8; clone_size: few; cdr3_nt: TGTGCCAGCAGCTTCGGGACTAACGAGCAGTACTTC; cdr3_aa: CASSFGTNEQYF
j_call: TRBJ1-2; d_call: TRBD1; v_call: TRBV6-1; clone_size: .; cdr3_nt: TGTGCCAGCAGTGGTCCCGGGACAGGGCTTGGGCCAAGAAATCACTATGGCTACACCTTC; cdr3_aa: CASSGPGTGLGPRNHYGYTF
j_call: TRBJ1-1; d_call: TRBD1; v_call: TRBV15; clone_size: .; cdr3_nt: TGTGCCACCAGCGCAAACAGGGGGCCCTGGGGAGACACTGAAGCTTTCTTT; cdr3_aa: CATSANRGPWGDTEAFF
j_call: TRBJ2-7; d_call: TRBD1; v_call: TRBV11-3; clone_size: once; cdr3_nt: TGTGCCAGCAGCCCGCCGACAGGGCACGAGCAGTACTTC; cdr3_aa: CASSPPTGHEQYF
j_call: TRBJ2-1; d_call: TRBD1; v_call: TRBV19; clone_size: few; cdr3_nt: TGTGCCGTTTGGCCGGGACAGGGCCATAATGAGCAGTTCTTC; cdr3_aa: CAVWPGQGHNEQFF
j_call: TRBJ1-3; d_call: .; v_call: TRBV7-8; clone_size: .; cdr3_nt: TGTGCCAGCAGCTTAGCGCTCCGGGTGCTCTCTGGAAACACCATATATTTT; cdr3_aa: CASSLALRVLSGNTIYF
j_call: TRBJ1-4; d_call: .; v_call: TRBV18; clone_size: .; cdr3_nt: TGTGCCAGCTCACCAGATAGGTTGGGTGAAAAACTGTTTTTT; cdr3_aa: CASSPDRLGEKLFF